This TCR beta chain was captured by sequencing in a study of OX40 agonist ivuxolimab in advanced cancers. Study details: Patients were treated with intravenous ivuxolimab, dosed at 0.01 to 10 mg/kg and infused every 2 weeks.

CDR3 length equals 14 residues. V was trimmed by 5 bases and J by 4 bases, leaving 15 bases between them. From germline, CDR1 is SGHRS and CDR2 YFSETQ. Patients were ruled out by autoimmune disease history or systemic immunosuppression. Generated by immunoSEQ multiplex PCR, the TCRdb table keeps only in-frame clones and is missing some. The sample gives around 63,000 clones, 85% to 90% of which show up once; about 10% is in the top ten. The material was CD4+ or CD8+ T cells sorted from blood, obtained in a trial of the OX40 agonist ivuxolimab. J is TRBJ1-2 and V is TRBV5-1; possible D gene TRBD1, 5 bases. The TCR sequence derives from an adult with an advanced solid tumor such as melanoma, head and neck, liver or kidney cancer. CDR3 amino acids: CASRLSQGPYGYTF. DNA of the CDR3: TGCGCCAGCAGACTTTCGCAGGGTCCCTATGGCTACACCTTC.